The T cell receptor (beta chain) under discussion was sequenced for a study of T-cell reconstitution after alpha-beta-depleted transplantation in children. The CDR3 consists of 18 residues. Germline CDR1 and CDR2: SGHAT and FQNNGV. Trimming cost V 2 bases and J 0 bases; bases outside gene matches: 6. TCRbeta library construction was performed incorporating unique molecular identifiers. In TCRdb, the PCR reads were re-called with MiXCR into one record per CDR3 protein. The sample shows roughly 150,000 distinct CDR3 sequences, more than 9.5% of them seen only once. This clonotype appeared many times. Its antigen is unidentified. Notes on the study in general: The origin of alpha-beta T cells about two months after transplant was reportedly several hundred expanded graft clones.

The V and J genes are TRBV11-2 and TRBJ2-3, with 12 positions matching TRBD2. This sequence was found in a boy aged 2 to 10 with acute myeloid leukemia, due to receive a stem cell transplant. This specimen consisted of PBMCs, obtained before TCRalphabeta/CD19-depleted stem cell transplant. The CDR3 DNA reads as TGTGCCAGCAGCTTATGGACTAGCGGGGTTCTGAGCACAGATACGCAGTATTTT. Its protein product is CASSLWTSGVLSTDTQYF.